The 10 T cell receptor beta chains below were found in one sample sequenced in a study of CD8+CD57+ T cells in acquired aplastic anemia. It was genomic DNA that served as the template for profiling TCR beta VDJ and CDR3. TCRdb reprocessed the reads with MiXCR, giving one entry per CDR3 protein. The sample consists of around 250,000 distinct CDR3 sequences, 70% to 85% of them appearing once. All sequencing subjects had displayed CD8+CD57+ cell expansion on flow cytometry. Sequencing was performed on sorted CD4+, CD8+, or CD8+CD57+ T cells (not recorded which) from PBMCs. Receptors originate from a human donor with aplastic anemia.

This clonotype was detected only once. One junction end disagrees with the germline gene, perhaps due to a read error. The chain is built from TRBV7-6 and TRBJ2-3; D is ambiguous. This CDR3 is 14 amino acids long. CDR1 and CDR2 from the germline V gene are SGHVS and FNYEAQ. Here the CDR3 DNA reads TGTGCCAGCAGCTTGAGTTCCTATAATGCTCCCCAGCACTTT. Its translation is CASSLSSYNAPQHF.

As regards this clonotype: At one end, the junction sequence differs from germline, possibly due to a read error. The chain uses TRBV7-8 and TRBJ1-6, with 8 bases fitting TRBD1. The CDR3 has 14 amino acids. From germline, CDR1 is SGHVS and CDR2 FQNEAQ. CDR3 nucleotides: TGTGCCAGCAGTCAAGACAGGGGAAATTCACCCCTCTTCTTT. This sequence encodes CASSQDRGNSPLFF.

Note on this clonotype: At one of its ends the junction is not consistent with the germline gene, which may arise from a read error. The V and J genes are TRBV7-2 and TRBJ2-2; unclear D gene. The CDR3 runs to 13 residues. The germline gives CDR1 SGHTA, CDR2 FQGNSA. CDR3 coding DNA: TGTGCCAGCAGCACGGGTGAGGCCGGCGAGAATTCATTC. Protein: CASSTGEAGENSF.

This clonotype was seen only once. The CDR3 end shows no conserved phenylalanine or tryptophan, and so a read error is likely. The limits of the CDR3 on the DNA are not certain, so only TCRdb's listed CDR3 is given. The rearrangement links TRBV24-1 to TRBJ2-7; the table's D call of TRBD2 was not tested on the DNA. Germline CDR1 is KGHDR and CDR2 is SFDVKD. The CDR3 adds up to 14 amino acids, both ends counted. This CDR3 reads CATSDKETGYGEPY.

For this clonotype: The conserved closing phenylalanine or tryptophan is absent in this CDR3, likely reflecting a read error. The limits of the CDR3 on the DNA are not certain, so only TCRdb's listed CDR3 is given. J is TRBJ2-3 and V is TRBV7-9; the D call in the table, TRBD2, was not verified against the DNA. The CDR3 extends over 13 residues, inclusive of both ends. Germline-derived CDR1 and CDR2 are SEHNR and FQNEAQ (reference sequence). The CDR3 sequence is CASSVERSGGKDL.

This clonotype was detected only once. Relative to the germline gene, one junction end is altered; a read error may explain this. V gene TRBV7-8 combines with J gene TRBJ2-1; D gene uncertain. The germline gives CDR1 SGHVS, CDR2 FQNEAQ. The CDR3 length is 15 residues. CDR3 sequence: CASSLVGGPDTEHFF. DNA of the CDR3: TGTGCCAGCAGCTTAGTCGGCGGTCCCGATACTGAGCATTTCTTC.

As to this clonotype: Because the CDR3's place on the DNA is in doubt, the DNA is left out and the CDR3 is given as listed by TCRdb. The V gene is TRBV7-2, the J gene TRBJ2-5; the table's D call, TRBD2, has no DNA check behind it. The CDR3 sequence runs 15 residues, both termini included. Looked up from germline, CDR1 is SGHTA and CDR2 is FQGNSA. The CDR3 region is CASGVGPPTSSTSYF.

This clonotype showed up just a few times. One end of the junction does not line up with germline, which may come from a read error. The rearrangement uses TRBV5-5 and TRBJ2-3; TRBD2 agrees at 7 bases. Germline V gene data show CDR1 as SGHKS and CDR2 as YYEKEE (reference sequence). This CDR3 region has 16 residues. CDR3 protein: CASSLTGGTRADTQYF. The DNA for the CDR3 is TGCGCCAGCAGCTTGACGGGGGGTACCAGGGCTGATACGCAGTATTTT.

This chain connects TRBV7-9 to TRBJ2-1; TRBD2 aligns across 9 bases. CDR1 is SEHNR, CDR2 FQNEAQ, per germline (reference sequence). The trim removed 5 bases at V and 8 bases at J, leaving 13 bases unmatched. The CDR3 sequence is 16 residues long. Here the CDR3 reads CASSTRRSGGSDEQFF. CDR3 coding DNA: TGTGCCAGCAGCACCCGAAGAAGCGGGGGGAGCGATGAGCAGTTCTTC.

Only one count was recorded for this clonotype. Without the conserved terminal phenylalanine or tryptophan, this CDR3 likely stems from a read error. The DNA is left out, because the CDR3 cannot be placed on it with certainty; the CDR3 is given as TCRdb lists it. The V and J genes are TRBV2 and TRBJ2-6; the table's D gene call, TRBD1, was not cross checked with the DNA. CDR1 is SNHLY and CDR2 is FYNNEI in the germline V gene. The CDR3 region is 16 residues in length, termini included. The CDR3 here is CASGDAGRDTQNFLTG.